These 9 T cell receptor beta chains share one sample of origin, sequenced in a study of T cell changes during pregnancy in multiple sclerosis. Assay used: immunoSEQ multiplex PCR; TCRdb lists only in-frame clones, some missing. The sample has around 69,000 clones, 75% to 95% seen once. This specimen consisted of CD8+ T cells from peripheral blood mononuclear cells, obtained before pregnancy. These receptors were collected from a female donor with multiple sclerosis, enrolled in a pregnancy study.

The chain joins TRBV19 to TRBJ2-7; 11 bases are a match to TRBD1. Trimming took 0 bases from V and 5 from J; bases not matched to a gene: 6. CDR3 size: 16 residues. Germline lookup yields CDR1 LNHDA and CDR2 SQIVND (reference sequence). The CDR3 loop is CASSIDGTGGIDEQYF. CDR3 DNA sequence: TGTGCCAGTAGTATAGATGGGACAGGGGGAATCGACGAGCAGTACTTC.

The chain couples TRBV13 to TRBJ2-1; 11 nucleotides agree with TRBD2. In germline, CDR1 is PRHDT, CDR2 FYEKMQ (reference sequence). This CDR3 contains 15 residues. The V segment lost 5 bases and the J segment 5 bases; nucleotides outside the gene matches: 5. The CDR3 sequence: CASSTTSGGNNEQFF. CDR3 coding DNA: TGTGCCAGCAGCACTACTAGCGGGGGAAACAATGAGCAGTTCTTC.

The chain couples TRBV2 to TRBJ2-3; TRBD1 might be the D (7 bases). Trimming took 7 bases from V and 5 from J, leaving 19 bases between them. The CDR3 consists of 15 residues. CDR1 and CDR2 from the germline V gene are SNHLY and FYNNEI. In nucleotides, the CDR3 is TGTGCCAGCACCGACAGGGCCTATAGCGGAGATACGCAGTATTTT. Protein sequence: CASTDRAYSGDTQYF.

J is TRBJ1-3 and V is TRBV27; weak D call: TRBD1 (5 bases). The CDR3 has 14 amino acids. Germline loops: CDR1 MNHEY, CDR2 SMNVEV (reference sequence). V shed 5 bases and J shed 7 bases, with 15 bases lying between them. DNA of the CDR3: TGTGCCAGCAGTCCCAACCTTCAGGGTAACACCATATATTTT. This codes for CASSPNLQGNTIYF.

J is TRBJ2-1 and V is TRBV11-2, with a possible D match to TRBD2 (5 bases). Germline V gives CDR1 SGHAT, CDR2 FQNNGV. This CDR3 spans 14 amino acids. Trimming shortened V by 9 bases and J by 6 bases, and 18 bases separated the two germline ends. CDR3 bases: TGTGCCAGTAGTGATTGGGAGTTTTTCAATGAGCAGTTCTTC. Translating it yields CASSDWEFFNEQFF.

V usage is TRBV28 and J usage is TRBJ1-5; D remains ambiguous. V lost 5 bases and J lost 0, with 5 bases in between. The V gene's germline CDR1 is MDHEN and CDR2 SYDVKM. This CDR3 is 13 amino acids long. CDR3: CASSPNSNQPQHF. The CDR3, as DNA: TGTGCCAGCAGTCCCAATAGCAATCAGCCCCAGCATTTT.

This chain uses TRBV18 with TRBJ2-1; the D gene is possibly TRBD2 (6 bases). V shed 6 bases and J shed 0 bases, with 18 bases lying between them. Germline values: CDR1 KGHSH, CDR2 LQKENI. The CDR3 totals 17 residues. The CDR3 protein is CASSLEGGESSYNEQFF. CDR3 nucleotides: TGTGCCAGCTCCCTCGAGGGCGGGGAAAGCTCCTACAATGAGCAGTTCTTC.

The chain is built from TRBV19 and TRBJ1-4; weak D call: TRBD1 (5 bases). This CDR3 has 16 residues. V was cut by 5 bases and J by 0 bases, with 13 bases left in between. Germline V lookup: CDR1 LNHDA, CDR2 SQIVND (reference sequence). The CDR3 nucleotides are TGTGCCAGTAGTGGGGAGGGGCGTCCAACTAATGAAAAACTGTTTTTT. Amino acids: CASSGEGRPTNEKLFF. The variable domain in full, completed from reference TRBV19 and TRBJ1-4, reads DGGITQSPKYLFRKEGQNVTLSCEQNLNHDAMYWYRQDPGQGLRLIYYSQIVNDFQKGDIAEGYSVSREKKESFPLTVTSAQKNPTAFYLCASSGEGRPTNEKLFFGSGTQLSVL.

The rearrangement uses TRBV2 and TRBJ1-2; the D gene is possibly TRBD1 (5 bases). CDR3 length equals 13 residues. Trimming cost V 6 bases and J 4 bases, with 12 bases left between them. Germline CDR1 reads SNHLY; CDR2 reads FYNNEI. CDR3 DNA: TGTGCCAGCAGCGAGACAGTTTCCTATGGCTACACCTTC. Amino acids: CASSETVSYGYTF. The entire variable domain, with the rest obtained from reference TRBV2 and TRBJ1-2, is as follows: EPEVTQTPSHQVTQMGQEVILRCVPISNHLYFYWYRQILGQKVEFLVSFYNNEISEKSEIFDDQFSVERPDGSNFTLKIRSTKLEDSAMYFCASSETVSYGYTFGSGTRLTVV.